The T cell receptor (beta chain) under discussion was sequenced for a study of blood T cell repertoires in COVID-19. The wider study: Samples came from the United States, Italy and Spain, spanning acute and convalescent COVID-19.

V was clipped by 5 bases and J by 6 bases, with 14 bases between them. The CDR3 is made up of 13 amino acids. Looked up from germline, CDR1 is SGHDT and CDR2 is YYEEEE. The protocol was immunoSEQ multiplex PCR, while the TCRdb copy is restricted to in-frame clones and leaves out a portion. This table holds around 300,000 clones, 75% to 90% found once. Patients from Seattle were sampled longitudinally, starting during active infection. The V call is TRBV5-6, the J call TRBJ1-1, with no clear D. The source of this sequence is an older woman with COVID-19, enrolled during active disease. The sequencing input was peripheral blood. The CDR3 is CASSPGGSAEAFF. The DNA of the CDR3 is TGTGCCAGCAGTCCCGGCGGGAGCGCTGAAGCTTTCTTT.